This T cell receptor (beta chain) was sequenced in a study of a mutant IDH1 vaccine in newly diagnosed glioma. About the study: V12 came at week 35, V13 at week 47.

After removal of 4 bases from V and 4 bases from J, the junction contained 0 bases not matched to a gene. Germline V gene data show CDR1 as MDHEN and CDR2 as SYDVKM. The CDR3 totals 13 residues. Time point indicated: week 35, safety follow-up. The study gave 300 ug of mutant IDH1 20-mer peptide per vaccine dose, with topical imiquimod. Assay used: immunoSEQ multiplex PCR; TCRdb lists only in-frame clones, some missing. The sample has about 72,000 clones, 80% to 85% seen once. Points on this clone: Its antigen remains unknown.

This chain connects TRBV28 to TRBJ1-2, with 10 bases identical to TRBD1. Sequenced material: PBMCs, taken from a glioma patient whose treatment included an IDH1 peptide vaccine. This sequence was found in a man between 18 and 35 years old with glioma. CDR3 DNA sequence: TGTGCCAGCAGTTGGACAGGGGGCTATGGCTACACCTTC. Its protein is CASSWTGGYGYTF.